Shown below are 8 T cell receptor beta chains from a single sample sequenced in a study of Tregs in tolerant kidney transplant recipients. Assay: immunoSEQ multiplex PCR; the TCRdb copy retains only in-frame clones and omits some. The table shows 46,000 or so clones, with about 89% occurring only once. Sequencing was performed on Tregs from blood. The receptors originated from a human donor in good health.

This sequence joins TRBV15 and TRBJ2-5; either TRBD1 or TRBD2 may supply D (5 bases each). CDR3 length equals 18 residues. The V end lost 3 bases, the J end lost 7 bases, and 27 bases lay between the germline ends. Germline CDR1 and CDR2: LNHNV and YYDKDF (reference sequence). The CDR3 DNA sequence: TGTGCCACCAGCAGGGGTGCAAAAAAACGGGGACCCTCAAGGACCCAGTACTTC. This gives the protein CATSRGAKKRGPSRTQYF.

The chain employs TRBV7-9 and TRBJ2-5, with D perhaps TRBD1 or TRBD2 (5 bases each). This CDR3 contains 15 residues. V lost 5 bases and J lost 1, with 14 bases in between. Germline V gene lookup returns CDR1 SEHNR and CDR2 FQNEAQ (reference sequence). The CDR3 nucleotides read TGTGCCAGCAGCCCCTCATGGGGGAGCCAAGAGACCCAGTACTTC. Its translation is CASSPSWGSQETQYF.

Written as DNA, the CDR3 is TGCGCCAGCAGTAGGTACCGGACAGGGAACAACGAGCAGTACTTC. Amino acids: CASSRYRTGNNEQYF. The genes are TRBV10-1 and TRBJ2-7; the match to TRBD1 covers 8 bases. From germline, CDR1 is WNHNN and CDR2 SYGVQD (reference sequence). J lost 5 bases, V lost 5 bases, and 11 bases had no gene match. The CDR3 has 15 residues.

V gene TRBV27 combines with J gene TRBJ1-1; D call uncertain. Germline CDR1 reads MNHEY; CDR2 reads SMNVEV (reference sequence). V was shortened by 2 bases and J by 4 bases, with 11 bases between the two germline ends. The CDR3 has 14 residues. CDR3 region: CASSLEGFVTEAFF. The CDR3 DNA reads as TGTGCCAGCAGTTTAGAGGGTTTCGTCACTGAAGCTTTCTTT.

This clone was picked up one time. The rearrangement uses TRBV6-1 and TRBJ1-6, with 9 positions matching TRBD1. This CDR3 region has 14 residues. Germline CDR1 MNHNS, CDR2 SASEGT. With 6 bases clipped from V and 10 bases from J, the junction kept 7 bases outside the gene matches. The CDR3 sequence: CASSTGQGWSPLHF. CDR3 nucleotides: TGTGCCAGCAGCACCGGACAGGGGTGGTCACCCCTCCACTTT.

The V call is TRBV6-6, the J call TRBJ2-7, with D uncertain. V was pared by 6 bases and J by 3 bases, with 6 bases between. Germline CDR1 MNHNY, CDR2 SVGAGI (reference sequence). This CDR3 has 11 residues. In nucleotides, the CDR3 is TGTGCCAGCAGACGGAGCTACGAGCAGTACTTC. This sequence encodes CASRRSYEQYF.

This chain uses TRBV5-1 with TRBJ1-2; 7 nucleotides align to TRBD1. The length of the CDR3 is 15 residues. Germline trimming cut 1 base from V and 7 bases from J; bases unmatched to any gene: 10. Germline-derived CDR1 and CDR2 are SGHRS and YFSETQ. The DNA for the CDR3 is TGCGCCAGCAGCTTGTACAGGGGCGCTGTGGCTGGCTACACCTTC. It translates to CASSLYRGAVAGYTF.

This chain uses TRBV27 with TRBJ1-3, with 10 bases matching TRBD1. After removal of 5 bases from V and 4 bases from J, the junction contained 8 bases not matched to a gene. The germline V gene has CDR1 MNHEY and CDR2 SMNVEV (reference sequence). This CDR3 spans 16 amino acids. The CDR3 nucleotides are TGTGCCAGCAGTCGCCTTGACAGGGGGCCGGGAAACACCATATATTTT. Residues: CASSRLDRGPGNTIYF.